These 8 T cell receptor beta chains originate from one sample sequenced in a study of blood T cell repertoires in COVID-19. Assay used: immunoSEQ multiplex PCR; TCRdb lists only in-frame clones, some missing. The table shows some 370,000 clones, with 75% to 90% occurring only once. Sample: PBMCs or T cells enriched from blood (not recorded which). The source is a woman in her forties or fifties who had recovered from COVID-19.

The chain combines TRBV18 with TRBJ2-5; tentatively, D is TRBD1 (5 bases). The V gene's germline CDR1 is KGHSH and CDR2 LQKENI. V lost 3 bases and J 3 bases, leaving 11 bases between the germline ends. The CDR3 runs to 14 residues. CDR3 bases: TGTGCCAGCTCACCCCCCCAGGGCAAAGAGACCCAGTACTTC. It is translated as CASSPPQGKETQYF.

This clone is a singleton in its sample. The J gene is TRBJ1-1, the V gene TRBV27; D is perhaps TRBD1 (6 bases). The CDR3 extends over 14 amino acids. Between the trimmed V and J ends, which lost 2 bases and 5 bases, there was a span of 12 bases. Per the germline V gene, CDR1 is MNHEY and CDR2 is SMNVEV (reference sequence). CDR3 coding DNA: TGTGCCAGCAGTTTACAGGGGCGCGGAACTGAAGCTTTCTTT. Encoded protein: CASSLQGRGTEAFF.

V gene TRBV27 combines with J gene TRBJ2-7; TRBD1 agrees at 10 bases. The CDR3 has 15 amino acids. CDR1 is MNHEY and CDR2 is SMNVEV in the germline V gene (reference sequence). V lost 5 bases and J lost 6; bases outside the gene matches: 10. The CDR3 nucleotides are TGTGCCAGCAGTCCCCCTTTGGGGACAGGGGTCGAGCAGTACTTC. It specifies CASSPPLGTGVEQYF.

This chain joins TRBV11-2 and TRBJ1-4, with D unresolved. Between the trimmed V and J ends, which lost 3 bases and 7 bases, there was a span of 12 bases. Germline V lookup: CDR1 SGHAT, CDR2 FQNNGV. The CDR3 is 14 residues long. CDR3 DNA sequence: TGTGCCAGCAGCTTTAGCGGCGTCGGTGAAAAACTGTTTTTT. Its protein product is CASSFSGVGEKLFF.

This clone appeared once. This sample also contains other DNA sequences that code for the same CDR3. The chain is built from TRBV6-5 and TRBJ2-7; 10 bases agree with TRBD1. V lost 7 bases, J lost 1 base, and 4 bases stayed unmatched. CDR3 length equals 14 residues. Germline-derived CDR1 and CDR2 are MNHEY and SVGAGI. CDR3 in amino acids: CASTRDRGSYEQYF. The CDR3 region has the DNA TGTGCCAGCACAAGGGACAGGGGATCCTACGAGCAGTACTTC.

Here the CDR3 DNA reads TGTGCCAGCAGCCCTACAGGGTCCGGCTACACCTTC. Its translation is CASSPTGSGYTF. The chain links TRBV6-2 or TRBV6-3 to TRBJ1-2; tentative D call: TRBD1 (6 bases). Trimming stripped 6 bases from V and 8 bases from J, with 13 bases between. Germline V gene data show CDR1 as MNHEY and CDR2 as SVGEGT. This CDR3 comprises 12 residues.

V is TRBV6-5 and J is TRBJ2-7; D may be TRBD2 (6 bases). V lost 3 bases and J 6 bases, leaving 18 bases between the germline ends. Germline V lookup: CDR1 MNHEY, CDR2 SVGAGI. The CDR3 runs to 15 residues. The CDR3 sequence is CASSYSLTIAAEQYF. CDR3 in DNA: TGTGCCAGCAGTTATTCCCTGACTATAGCGGCCGAGCAGTACTTC.

This chain uses TRBV28 with TRBJ1-2; 8 bases are shared with TRBD1. Germline assignment: CDR1 MDHEN and CDR2 SYDVKM. The CDR3 length is 16 residues. V shed 4 bases, J shed 0 bases, and the junction held 7 bases outside the gene matches. CDR3 loop: CASSSSRRGPNYGYTF. CDR3 coding DNA: TGTGCCAGCAGTTCTTCCCGCAGGGGGCCTAACTATGGCTACACCTTC.